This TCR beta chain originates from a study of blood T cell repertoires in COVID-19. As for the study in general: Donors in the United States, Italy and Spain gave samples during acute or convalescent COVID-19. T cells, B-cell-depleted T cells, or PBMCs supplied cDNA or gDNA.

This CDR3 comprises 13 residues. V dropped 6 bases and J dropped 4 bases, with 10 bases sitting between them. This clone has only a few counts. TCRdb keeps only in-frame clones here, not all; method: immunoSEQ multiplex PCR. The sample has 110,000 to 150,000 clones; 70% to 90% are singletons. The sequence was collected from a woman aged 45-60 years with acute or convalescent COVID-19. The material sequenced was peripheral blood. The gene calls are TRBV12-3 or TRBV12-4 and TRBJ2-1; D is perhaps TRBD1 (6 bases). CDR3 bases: TGTGCCAGCAGCGGGACAAGATACAATGAGCAGTTCTTC. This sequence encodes CASSGTRYNEQFF.